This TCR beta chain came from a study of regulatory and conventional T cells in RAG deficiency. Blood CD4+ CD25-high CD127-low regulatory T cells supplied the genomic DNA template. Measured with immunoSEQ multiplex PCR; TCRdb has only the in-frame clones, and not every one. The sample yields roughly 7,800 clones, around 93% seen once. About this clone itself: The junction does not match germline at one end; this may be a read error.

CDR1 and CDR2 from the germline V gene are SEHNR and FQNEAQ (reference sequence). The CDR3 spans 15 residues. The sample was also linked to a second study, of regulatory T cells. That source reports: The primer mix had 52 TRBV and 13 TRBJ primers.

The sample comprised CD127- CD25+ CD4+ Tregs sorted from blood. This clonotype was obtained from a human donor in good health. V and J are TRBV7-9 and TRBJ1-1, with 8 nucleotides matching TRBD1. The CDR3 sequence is CASSLNRGMNAEAFF. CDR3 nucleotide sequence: TGTGCCAGCAGCTTAAACAGGGGGATGAACGCTGAAGCTTTCTTT.